These 20 T cell receptor beta chains originate from one sample sequenced in a study of CD8 T cell repertoires and HIV-1 epitope variants. Their target antigens are unknown. Method: immunoSEQ multiplex PCR; TCRdb's copy keeps in-frame clones and lacks some. The top ten clones hold around 40% of a sample with more than 3,500 clones, 65% to 75% of them seen once. What was sequenced was cultured CD8+ T cells derived from PBMCs. The receptors were gathered from a male donor with HIV.

This clone has a single count. The chain combines TRBV7-9 with TRBJ2-5, with D possibly matching TRBD1 (6 bases). CDR3 length: 15 residues. V shed 5 bases and J shed 0 bases, with 13 bases lying between them. From germline, CDR1 is SEHNR and CDR2 FQNEAQ (reference sequence). The CDR3, as DNA: TGTGCCAGCAGCGCAGACGACAGGCACCAAGAGACCCAGTACTTC. Its protein product is CASSADDRHQETQYF.

The CDR3: CASSDPAGGYDTQYF. The CDR3 bases are TGTGCCAGCAGTGACCCGGCGGGAGGGTACGATACGCAGTATTTT. The chain links TRBV2 to TRBJ2-3; 9 bases match TRBD2. V gave up 3 bases and J gave up 6 bases; unmatched junction bases: 7. The germline gives CDR1 SNHLY, CDR2 FYNNEI. CDR3 length: 15 amino acids.

The rearrangement links TRBV11-3 to TRBJ2-2; D call uncertain. There are 15 residues in the CDR3. Germline V gives CDR1 SGHNT, CDR2 YENEEA. The V end lost 2 bases, the J end lost 5 bases, and 12 bases lay between the germline ends. The CDR3 nucleotides read TGTGCCAGCAGCTTAACTAACACAGCGACCGGGGAGCTGTTTTTT. This sequence encodes CASSLTNTATGELFF.

This clone is medium-sized within its sample. The J gene is TRBJ1-1, the V gene TRBV28; 8 nucleotides match TRBD1. The CDR3 spans 13 residues. V shed 5 bases and J 8 bases; nucleotides not matched to a gene: 7. Per germline, CDR1 MDHEN and CDR2 SYDVKM. The CDR3 sequence: CASSPIGTGEAFF. Here the CDR3 DNA reads TGTGCCAGCAGTCCCATTGGGACAGGAGAAGCTTTCTTT.

The rearrangement links TRBV6-6 to TRBJ2-1, with D perhaps TRBD1 (5 bases). The germline V gene has CDR1 MNHNY and CDR2 SVGAGI (reference sequence). V lost 3 bases and J 7 bases, leaving 16 bases between the germline ends. The CDR3 runs to 15 residues. CDR3 protein: CASSYGAVGPNEQFF. DNA for the CDR3: TGTGCCAGCAGTTATGGGGCGGTGGGGCCTAATGAGCAGTTCTTC.

This clone showed up just a few times. The chain has TRBV7-2 and TRBJ1-2, with D hard to call. Trimming left V 1 base short and J 0 bases short, with 9 bases between. This CDR3 region has 15 residues. Germline V CDR1 and CDR2: SGHTA, FQGNSA. The chain's CDR3 is CASSLEGGANYGYTF. CDR3 nucleotides: TGTGCCAGCAGCTTAGAGGGCGGAGCTAACTATGGCTACACCTTC.

The CDR3 nucleotides read TGTGCCAGCGGGCGAGAATACGAGCAGTACTTC. Amino acids: CASGREYEQYF. The rearrangement uses TRBV27 and TRBJ2-7, with D unclear. The germline V and J ends were trimmed by 8 bases and 4 bases, with 9 bases remaining between them. Germline loops: CDR1 MNHEY, CDR2 SMNVEV (reference sequence). The CDR3 runs to 11 residues.

In regard to this clone: A read error may be the cause here, since a much bigger clone is one base away. This chain connects TRBV28 to TRBJ1-1; D perhaps matches TRBD1 (6 bases). Germline-derived CDR1 and CDR2 are MDHEN and SYDVKM. This CDR3 comprises 13 residues. V shed 6 bases and J shed 4 bases, with 12 bases lying between them. The CDR3 sequence: CASRTGEATEAFF. The DNA of the CDR3 is TGTGCCAGCAGGACAGGAGAGGCCACTGAAGCTTTCTTT.

The chain combines TRBV4-3 with TRBJ2-7, with D possibly matching TRBD1 (6 bases). The CDR3 extends over 16 amino acids. The germline gives CDR1 LGHNA, CDR2 YSLEER. V lost 0 bases and J 1 base, leaving 13 bases between the germline ends. As DNA, the CDR3 is TGCGCCAGCAGCCAAGATCATTCAGGGGATTCCTACGAGCAGTACTTC. Protein sequence: CASSQDHSGDSYEQYF.

By sample share, this clone is medium-sized. V gene TRBV28 combines with J gene TRBJ2-7; a weak D match, TRBD1 (5 bases). CDR3 length equals 15 residues. Trimming shortened V by 6 bases and J by 2 bases, and 17 bases separated the two germline ends. Germline V gene sequence: CDR1 MDHEN, CDR2 SYDVKM. The CDR3 coding sequence is TGTGCCAGCAGCGAATCAATAGGACAAGCCTACGAGCAGTACTTC. Protein product: CASSESIGQAYEQYF.

This clone has only a few counts. This rearrangement joins TRBV7-6 to TRBJ2-5; 9 bases are a match to TRBD1. CDR1 is SGHVS and CDR2 is FNYEAQ in the germline V gene. The V and J ends lost 6 bases and 2 bases, in that order; junction bases with no gene match: 7. The CDR3 runs 15 residues. The CDR3 nucleotides are TGTGCCAGCAGACCCGGGACAGGGTGGCAAGAGACCCAGTACTTC. This gives the protein CASRPGTGWQETQYF.

The chain joins TRBV19 to TRBJ2-2; the match to TRBD2 covers 13 bases. The CDR3 consists of 15 residues. Germline trimming cut 6 bases from V and 3 bases from J; bases unmatched to any gene: 1. Germline-derived CDR1 and CDR2 are LNHDA and SQIVND (reference sequence). The DNA of the CDR3 is TGTGCCAGTAGAGGGACTAGCGGGGACACCGGGGAGCTGTTTTTT. This sequence encodes CASRGTSGDTGELFF.

This clone has only a few counts. This rearrangement joins TRBV6-5 to TRBJ1-2, with 10 bases fitting TRBD1. V was pared by 6 bases and J by 6 bases, with 4 bases of the junction left unmatched. Germline values: CDR1 MNHEY, CDR2 SVGAGI. The CDR3 length is 13 residues. CDR3: CASRQGTGDGYTF. The CDR3 bases are TGTGCCAGCAGACAAGGGACAGGGGATGGCTACACCTTC.

The V call is TRBV27, the J call TRBJ2-7, with no clear D. The germline V and J ends were trimmed by 4 bases and 3 bases, with 19 bases remaining between them. This CDR3 comprises 16 residues. Germline V gene data show CDR1 as MNHEY and CDR2 as SMNVEV (reference sequence). The DNA of the CDR3 is TGTGCCAGCAGTTCTCTCCTTTCTGGGATCGTCTACGAGCAGTACTTC. Translated: CASSSLLSGIVYEQYF.

The chain combines TRBV6-5 with TRBJ2-2; D possibly corresponds to TRBD2 (7 bases). Trimming cost V 2 bases and J 5 bases, with 12 bases left between them. This CDR3 region has 15 residues. Per the germline V gene, CDR1 is MNHEY and CDR2 is SVGAGI. The CDR3 coding sequence is TGTGCCAGCAGTTACGGTAGGGGGGGAACCGGGGAGCTGTTTTTT. Translated: CASSYGRGGTGELFF.

This clone appeared once. This chain joins TRBV7-8 and TRBJ1-3; 7 bases match TRBD1. Germline assignment: CDR1 SGHVS and CDR2 FQNEAQ. V shed 11 bases and J 8 bases; nucleotides not matched to a gene: 9. This CDR3 comprises 12 residues. This chain's CDR3 is CAGGLTGDTIYF. CDR3 DNA sequence: TGTGCCGGAGGTTTAACAGGGGACACCATATATTTT.

This rearrangement joins TRBV4-2 to TRBJ2-3; 10 nucleotides line up with TRBD1. With 0 bases clipped from V and 3 bases from J, the junction kept 15 bases outside the gene matches. The germline V gene has CDR1 LGHNA and CDR2 YNFKEQ. The CDR3 is made up of 20 amino acids. The CDR3 loop is CASSQDPGTGVGDLTDTQYF. The CDR3, as DNA: TGTGCCAGCAGCCAAGATCCCGGGACAGGGGTAGGGGATTTAACAGATACGCAGTATTTT.

The V gene is TRBV27, the J gene TRBJ2-5; 10 bases are a match to TRBD2. The CDR3 consists of 15 residues. V was pared by 2 bases and J by 5 bases, with 5 bases of the junction left unmatched. Germline values: CDR1 MNHEY, CDR2 SMNVEV (reference sequence). This CDR3 reads CASSLGSGRWETQYF. The DNA of the CDR3 is TGTGCCAGCAGTTTAGGTAGCGGGAGGTGGGAGACCCAGTACTTC.

This clone was counted between two and nine times. The genes are TRBV11-2 and TRBJ2-1; 7 positions match TRBD1. Germline trimming cut 1 base from V and 7 bases from J; bases unmatched to any gene: 7. The CDR3 is 15 amino acids. Germline values: CDR1 SGHAT, CDR2 FQNNGV. CDR3 DNA: TGTGCCAGCAGCTTAGTCAGGGGGATTTTAAATGAGCAGTTCTTC. This codes for CASSLVRGILNEQFF.

The chain employs TRBV11-2 and TRBJ2-5, with D unresolved. Germline V gives CDR1 SGHAT, CDR2 FQNNGV. V dropped 0 bases and J dropped 5 bases, with 7 bases sitting between them. The CDR3 is 13 residues long. The CDR3 sequence: CASSLEVPETQYF. As DNA, the CDR3 is TGTGCCAGCAGCTTAGAGGTCCCGGAGACCCAGTACTTC.